The clone carrying this TCR beta chain was seen a handful of times. Authors' methods: By means of reference gene primer amplification, nucleated cell counts were estimated. TCRdb's table, derived via immunoSEQ multiplex PCR, lists solely in-frame clones and lacks some. Clone size and the V and J calls come from that table; the DNA yielded D and trimming. The repertoire holds around 260,000 clones, with roughly 84% as singletons. This record comes from a study of blood T cell repertoires in COVID-19. About the study: The United States, Italy and Spain provided the acute and convalescent COVID-19 samples.

This clonotype originated in a man aged 55 to 69 with acute or convalescent COVID-19. Sequenced material: peripheral blood.

The CDR3 loop reads CASSLGASGGRTGELFF. CDR3 DNA sequence: TGCGCCAGCAGCTTGGGGGCTAGCGGGGGGCGCACCGGGGAGCTGTTTTTT. The chain recombines TRBV5-1 with TRBJ2-2, with 11 bases that match TRBD2. The germline gives CDR1 SGHRS, CDR2 YFSETQ. The CDR3 consists of 17 residues. J lost 4 bases, V lost 0 bases, and 5 bases had no gene match.